This TCR beta chain was captured by sequencing in a study of PD-1 blockade in classical Hodgkin lymphoma. The method was immunoSEQ multiplex PCR; TCRdb's version includes in-frame clones alone and lacks a portion of them. The data show about 25,000 clones, with 85% to 95% seen just once and about 3.9% held by the top ten. This sample's time point: newly diagnosed, previously untreated cHL patient sample. The CDR3 length is 16 residues. V lost 6 bases and J 4 bases, leaving 22 bases between the germline ends. Germline CDR1 SGDLS, CDR2 YYNGEE. The sample consisted of peripheral blood mononuclear cells (PBMCs). The origin of this receptor is a human donor with classical Hodgkin lymphoma. The chain carries TRBV9 and TRBJ2-5; possibly TRBD1 or TRBD2 for D (5 bases each). The CDR3 DNA follows: TGTGCCAGCACTGACCGGGGCGACTTTTCTCCAGAGACCCAGTACTTC. Translating gives CASTDRGDFSPETQYF.